The TCR beta chain under discussion was sequenced for a study of cytomegalovirus exposure and HLA in healthy donors. Study-level results: As was reported, the classifier diagnosed cytomegalovirus status with high specificity and sensitivity.

As regards this clone: The target antigen is unknown.

The data were produced by immunoSEQ multiplex PCR, yet TCRdb's version contains in-frame clones alone and is incomplete. The sample has hundreds of thousands of clones, roughly 83% seen once. The donors were in the approximately 120-subject validation cohort; that cohort was separate from the roughly 660-subject first cohort. The receptor comes from a woman aged 18-29 years in good health and CMV-seronegative. Material: PBMCs.

CDR3 protein: CASSPDRVLYQPQHF. Here the CDR3 DNA reads TGTGCCAGCAGTCCGGACAGGGTACTGTATCAGCCCCAGCATTTT. This chain links TRBV2 with TRBJ1-5; 8 nucleotides align to TRBD1. The germline gives CDR1 SNHLY, CDR2 FYNNEI. This CDR3 spans 15 amino acids. V shed 5 bases and J 5 bases; nucleotides not matched to a gene: 8.